Sequencing of this T cell receptor beta chain was carried out in a study of blood T cell repertoires in COVID-19 (dated by TCRdb to about 2020). Background for the entire study: The collaborator samples originated in the United States, Italy and Spain and spanned the acute and convalescent phases of COVID-19. The prospective study material was composed of cDNA or gDNA derived from T cells, B-cell-depleted T cells, or PBMCs. Subjects who had been exposed to COVID-19, were actively infected with it, or had recovered from it provided the deeply sampled blood TCRbeta repertoires that made up the dataset. The repertoires were released in a freely available public database intended as a resource for research on the immune response to SARS-CoV-2. Samples came from the ongoing ImmuneRACE study (first 160 participants) plus 1,254 subjects from 6 global collaborators. The sample metadata nearly always contained a de-identified subject ID, COVID-19 status, age in years and sex. Where available, HLA class I and class II types were taken from metadata supplied by the sample provider and were not determined by assay-based typing. Paper-wide results and their limitations: The quantity of clinical and demographic metadata differed by source and by participant and was supplied without curation.

TCRbeta CDR3 regions were amplified from genomic DNA by means of the immunoSEQ Assay, a bias-controlled multiplex PCR. The original pipeline was this. The number of nucleated cells in each sample was estimated from the amplification of reference gene primers within the assay. To quantify the absolute abundance of each unique TCRbeta CDR3 rearrangement, sequence reads were collapsed and filtered. For each sample, productive Simpson clonality was calculated by taking the square root of Simpson's diversity index across productive rearrangements. TCRdb took over this immuneACCESS table, retaining in-frame rearrangements with V and J assigned. Such tables are incomplete; in checked studies, under half of the missing clones stem from an unresolved V gene, and the remainder is unexplained. V and J calls plus clone size are reproduced from that table; the DNA served to infer D and trimming. This sample comprises roughly 320,000 clones, approximately 90% of them detected only once. The leading ten clones occupy 6.3% of the sample.

Looking up the germline V gene (reference sequence) yields CDR1 DFQATT and CDR2 SNEGSKA. The CDR3 runs 11 residues from the cysteine to the phenylalanine. Only the CDR3 DNA stays, 33 bases, in frame from base 1. Ends trimmed: V by 3 bases, J by 9 bases; bases unmatched to a gene: 2. This clone was observed a single time. The clone's antigen remains unknown. Base qualities are not provided; no much larger clone lies one nucleotide away. One collaborating source in Seattle enrolled patients while the patients were actively infected and followed the patients over time throughout the course of disease. Collaborating institutions collected whole blood in K2EDTA tubes following their own protocols. Collaborator samples were shipped for TCRbeta analysis as frozen whole blood, isolated PBMCs, or DNA extracted from either sample type.

What was sequenced was peripheral blood. This TCR came from a woman aged 45-60 years with COVID-19, enrolled during active disease. The receptor chain draws on TRBV20-1 and TRBJ2-3, with 8 junctional bases fitting TRBD2. CDR3 reads: CSASTGGTQYF. The DNA is as follows: TGCAGTGCTAGTACGGGGGGGACGCAGTATTTT.